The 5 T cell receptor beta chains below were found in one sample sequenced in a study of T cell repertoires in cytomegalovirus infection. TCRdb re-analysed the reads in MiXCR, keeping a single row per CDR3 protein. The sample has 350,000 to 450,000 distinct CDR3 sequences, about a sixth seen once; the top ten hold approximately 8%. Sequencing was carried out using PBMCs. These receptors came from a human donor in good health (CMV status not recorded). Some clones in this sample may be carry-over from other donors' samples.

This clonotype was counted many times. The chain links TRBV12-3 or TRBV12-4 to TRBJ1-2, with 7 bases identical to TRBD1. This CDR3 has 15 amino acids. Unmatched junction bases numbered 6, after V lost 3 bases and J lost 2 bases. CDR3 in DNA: TGTGCCAGCAGTTTCGGGACAGTGGGGAACTATGGCTACACCTTC. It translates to CASSFGTVGNYGYTF.

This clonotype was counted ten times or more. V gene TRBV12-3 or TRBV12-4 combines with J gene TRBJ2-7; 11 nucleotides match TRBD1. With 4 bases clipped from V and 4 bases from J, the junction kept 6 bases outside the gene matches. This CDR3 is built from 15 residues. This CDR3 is CASSSPGTGGYEQYF. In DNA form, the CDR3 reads TGTGCCAGCAGTTCCCCGGGGACAGGGGGTTACGAGCAGTACTTC.

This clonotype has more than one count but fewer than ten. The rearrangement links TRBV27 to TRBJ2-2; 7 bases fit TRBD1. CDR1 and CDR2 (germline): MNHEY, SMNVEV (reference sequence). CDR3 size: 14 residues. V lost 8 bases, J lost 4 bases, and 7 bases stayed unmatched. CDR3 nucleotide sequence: TGTGCCAGCGGGGCGAGACAGGGCACCGGGGAGCTGTTTTTT. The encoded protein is CASGARQGTGELFF.

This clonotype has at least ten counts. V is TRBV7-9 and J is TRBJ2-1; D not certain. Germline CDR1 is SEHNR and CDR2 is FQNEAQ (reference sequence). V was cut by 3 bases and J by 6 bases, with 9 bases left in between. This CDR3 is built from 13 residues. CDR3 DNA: TGTGCCAGCAGCTTTGGGTCGCTCAATGAGCAGTTCTTC. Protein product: CASSFGSLNEQFF.

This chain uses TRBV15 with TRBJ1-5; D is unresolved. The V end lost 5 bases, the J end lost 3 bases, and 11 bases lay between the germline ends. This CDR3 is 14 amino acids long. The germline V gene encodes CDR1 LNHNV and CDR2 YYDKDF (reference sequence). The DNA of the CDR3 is TGTGCCACCAGCTTATCGACGATCAATCAGCCCCAGCATTTT. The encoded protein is CATSLSTINQPQHF. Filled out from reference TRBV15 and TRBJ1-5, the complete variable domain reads DAMVIQNPRYQVTQFGKPVTLSCSQTLNHNVMYWYQQKSSQAPKLLFHYYDKDFNNEADTPDNFQSRRPNTSFCFLDIRSPGLGDTAMYLCATSLSTINQPQHFGDGTRLSIL.